These 19 T cell receptor beta chains originate from one sample sequenced in a study of radiation and T cells in renal cell carcinoma. Sequencing was performed with immunoSEQ multiplex PCR; in TCRdb, only in-frame clones are kept and a portion is missing. The table has 150,000 to 160,000 clones, approximately 90% seen once. Time point described: blood 2 weeks post-SBRT. Treatment noted: 15 Gy SBRT to primary tumor, nephrectomy 4 weeks later. Sequences were derived from blood, sampled from a patient whose treatment included radiotherapy and nephrectomy. These receptors all stem from a woman aged 45-65 years with renal cell carcinoma.

V gene TRBV21-1 combines with J gene TRBJ1-4. TRBV21-1 is an annotated pseudogene. This CDR3 spans 12 amino acids. In nucleotides, the CDR3 is TGTGCCAGCAGCAAGGGGAGTGAAAAACTGTTTTTT. Protein: CASSKGSEKLFF.

The rearrangement uses TRBV11-2 and TRBJ2-1, with 8 bases lining up with TRBD2. Germline V gene sequence: CDR1 SGHAT, CDR2 FQNNGV. The CDR3 is 15 residues long. V gave up 6 bases and J gave up 2 bases; unmatched junction bases: 6. The chain's CDR3 is CASSSFSGAYNEQFF. CDR3 DNA: TGTGCCAGCAGTTCCTTTAGCGGGGCCTACAATGAGCAGTTCTTC.

This clone appeared many times. The chain couples TRBV11-3 to TRBJ1-1; TRBD1 agrees at 9 bases. Germline assignment: CDR1 SGHNT and CDR2 YENEEA. J gave up 10 bases and V 5 bases, and 5 bases lay outside the gene matches. The CDR3 contains 12 residues. The CDR3 DNA reads TGTGCCAGCAGCCCGGACAGGGGAAGAGCTTTCTTT. This encodes CASSPDRGRAFF.

This clone occurred once. This chain links TRBV5-5 with TRBJ2-5; the D is unclear. Trimming took off 0 bases at V and 4 bases at J, with 4 bases between the two ends. Per germline, CDR1 SGHKS and CDR2 YYEKEE (reference sequence). This CDR3 spans 12 amino acids. The CDR3 loop is CASSLVGETQYF. The CDR3 DNA follows: TGTGCCAGCAGCTTGGTGGGAGAGACCCAGTACTTC.

The chain recombines TRBV7-6 with TRBJ1-1, with D perhaps matching TRBD1 (6 bases). The CDR3 length is 18 residues. The V end was cut by 2 bases, the J end by 0 bases, with 19 bases between. Germline V CDR1 and CDR2: SGHVS, FNYEAQ. DNA of the CDR3: TGTGCCAGCAGCTTAAATCGGTGGCTCGGACAGATGAACACTGAAGCTTTCTTT. It codes for CASSLNRWLGQMNTEAFF.

This chain joins TRBV6-5 and TRBJ1-5; weak D call: TRBD1 (5 bases). V was cut by 9 bases and J by 6 bases, with 18 bases left in between. Germline V gene sequence: CDR1 MNHEY, CDR2 SVGAGI. The CDR3 sequence is 14 residues long. CDR3 bases: TGTGCCAGTACGACGCAGGGAAAGAGTCAGCCCCAGCATTTT. This translates into CASTTQGKSQPQHF.

The chain recombines TRBV6-5 with TRBJ2-7; D is unclear. CDR3 size: 14 residues. The V end was cut by 5 bases, the J end by 2 bases, with 13 bases between. Germline V gene lookup returns CDR1 MNHEY and CDR2 SVGAGI. In DNA, the CDR3 is TGTGCCAGCAGTACGATGGGCGGAACCTACGAGCAGTACTTC. Encoded protein: CASSTMGGTYEQYF.

This chain uses TRBV18 with TRBJ1-5; weak D call: TRBD1 (6 bases). This CDR3 spans 13 amino acids. CDR1 is KGHSH and CDR2 is LQKENI in the germline V gene. Trimming took 5 bases from V and 5 from J, leaving 10 bases between them. This CDR3 is CASSNREDQPQHF. The DNA of the CDR3 is TGTGCCAGCTCAAACAGGGAAGATCAGCCCCAGCATTTT.

This clone was picked up a small number of times. The gene calls are TRBV18 and TRBJ2-4; TRBD1 agrees at 9 bases. Germline V gives CDR1 KGHSH, CDR2 LQKENI. This CDR3 is built from 14 residues. With V trimmed by 2 bases and J by 7 bases, 3 bases remained unmatched. The CDR3 nucleotides are TGTGCCAGCTCACCATCACAGGGGGCTAACATTCAGTACTTC. Residues: CASSPSQGANIQYF.

The chain has TRBV4-1 and TRBJ2-1; 7 nucleotides align to TRBD1. The CDR3 consists of 15 residues. Losses at the gene ends were 3 bases for V and 1 base for J; bases not matched to a gene: 3. Germline assignment: CDR1 MGHRA and CDR2 YSYEKL. DNA for the CDR3: TGCGCCAGCAGCCATCGACAGGGTTCCTACAATGAGCAGTTCTTC. Protein product: CASSHRQGSYNEQFF.

V is TRBV5-4 and J is TRBJ1-2; D perhaps matches TRBD1 (5 bases). Per germline, CDR1 SGHNT and CDR2 YYREEE (reference sequence). The CDR3 contains 13 residues. Deletions cut 3 bases from V and 2 bases from J, with 8 bases between. CDR3 DNA: TGTGCCAGCAGCTCGACAGCCAACTATGGCTACACCTTC. This codes for CASSSTANYGYTF.

This clone was recorded a few times. An end of the junction does not agree with germline; a read error may underlie this. The rearrangement uses TRBV30 and TRBJ1-1; a weak D match, TRBD1 (5 bases). The CDR3 totals 13 residues. Germline V gene lookup returns CDR1 GTSNPN and CDR2 SVGIG (reference sequence). CDR3 coding DNA: TGTGCCTGGAGAGGCAGGGTGAATACTGAAGCTTTCTTT. This encodes CAWRGRVNTEAFF.

This clone showed up just a few times. J is TRBJ1-1 and V is TRBV18; D unclear. This CDR3 spans 14 amino acids. With 3 bases removed from V and 1 base from J, the gap between germline ends came to 9 bases. Germline lookup yields CDR1 KGHSH and CDR2 LQKENI. The CDR3 sequence is CASSPGGENTEAFF. CDR3 in DNA: TGTGCCAGCTCACCCGGCGGGGAGAACACTGAAGCTTTCTTT.

The J gene is TRBJ1-4, the V gene TRBV7-9; 9 bases agree with TRBD1. Trimming at V came to 5 bases and at J to 6 bases, leaving 10 bases not matched to a gene. Germline V gene sequence: CDR1 SEHNR, CDR2 FQNEAQ (reference sequence). The CDR3 spans 16 residues. The CDR3 region has the DNA TGTGCCAGCAGCCCACTCGTGACAGGGGGATATGAAAAACTGTTTTTT. Encoded protein: CASSPLVTGGYEKLFF.

The chain carries TRBV6-1 and TRBJ1-1, with 8 bases fitting TRBD1. This CDR3 is built from 15 residues. Trimming took 3 bases from V and 6 from J; bases not matched to a gene: 9. Germline V CDR1 and CDR2: MNHNS, SASEGT. DNA of the CDR3: TGTGCCAGCAGTGAGAGGGGACAGGTGAGGGCTGAAGCTTTCTTT. Protein sequence: CASSERGQVRAEAFF.

This clone was seen a handful of times. The J gene is TRBJ2-3, the V gene TRBV18; maybe TRBD1 (5 bases). The CDR3 contains 14 residues. Trimming took 3 bases from V and 6 from J, leaving 13 bases between them. Germline V gives CDR1 KGHSH, CDR2 LQKENI. The CDR3: CASSPQGYFDTQYF. The DNA for the CDR3 is TGTGCCAGCTCACCGCAGGGTTATTTCGATACGCAGTATTTT.

This clone was picked up a small number of times. V is TRBV9 and J is TRBJ1-1; D gene uncertain. Trimming shortened V by 3 bases and J by 4 bases, and 4 bases separated the two germline ends. This CDR3 is 11 amino acids long. Germline V CDR1 and CDR2: SGDLS, YYNGEE. CDR3 in amino acids: CASSEVTEAFF. Here the CDR3 DNA reads TGTGCCAGCAGCGAGGTCACTGAAGCTTTCTTT.

CDR3 protein: CASSQDWGNGLAGLSSYEQYF. For the CDR3, the DNA is TGCGCCAGCAGCCAAGATTGGGGCAATGGTCTAGCGGGGTTGAGCTCCTACGAGCAGTACTTC. The V and J genes are TRBV4-1 and TRBJ2-7; 9 bases align to TRBD2. The V and J ends lost 0 bases and 0 bases, in that order; junction bases with no gene match: 18. CDR1 and CDR2 (germline): MGHRA, YSYEKL. The CDR3 sequence is 21 residues long.

The chain has TRBV5-5 and TRBJ1-1; 9 bases line up with TRBD1. The CDR3 consists of 14 residues. Germline values: CDR1 SGHKS, CDR2 YYEKEE (reference sequence). The ends lost 0 bases at V and 7 bases at J; junction bases unmatched: 4. CDR3 protein: CASSLGTGEFEAFF. CDR3 DNA sequence: TGTGCCAGCAGCTTGGGGACAGGGGAATTTGAAGCTTTCTTT. The full variable domain, with the rest looked up from reference TRBV5-5 and TRBJ1-1, is DAGVTQSPTHLIKTRGQQVTLRCSPISGHKSVSWYQQVLGQGPQFIFQYYEKEERGRGNFPDRFSARQFPNYSSELNVNALLLGDSALYLCASSLGTGEFEAFFGQGTRLTVV.